The clone carrying this T cell receptor (beta chain) was counted between two and nine times. Its antigen is currently unknown. This sample is part of a study of radiotherapy plus CTLA-4 blockade in lung cancer. General observations from the study: Among blood TCR repertoires after radiotherapy plus ipilimumab, tumor-derived clones expanded.

The germline gives CDR1 LGHNT, CDR2 FRNRAP. V dropped 6 bases and J dropped 6; count of bases not matched to a gene: 5. This CDR3 has 14 amino acids. Some clones are missing from TCRdb's copy, which holds only in-frame ones; the method was immunoSEQ multiplex PCR. The sample shows about 59,000 clones, about 70% of them seen only once. The chain couples TRBV12-5 to TRBJ1-5; 10 nucleotides match TRBD1. The TCR was taken from a human donor with non-small cell lung cancer whose response to radiotherapy plus ipilimumab could not be evaluated. The sequencing used peripheral blood, collected from a patient treated with radiotherapy plus ipilimumab. DNA for the CDR3: TGTGCTAGTGGAACGGGACAGGGGACTCAGCCCCAGCATTTT. Translating gives CASGTGQGTQPQHF.